The rows below give T cell receptor beta chains drawn from one sample of a study of T-cell reconstitution after alpha-beta-depleted transplantation in children. From the PCR reads, TCRdb called clonotypes with MiXCR, one entry per CDR3 protein. The table has more than 200,000 distinct CDR3 sequences, 9.7% seen once. The source was PBMCs from the stem cell graft donor, collected from the stem cell graft. The receptors were sampled from a human donor who donated a stem cell graft to a child with SCID. Both conserved end residues are trimmed from each CDR3. Each record gives: V gene, J gene, CDR3 protein.

V: TRBV9
J: TRBJ2-2
CDR3: ASSVAGDHANTGELF

V: TRBV5-5
J: TRBJ2-3
CDR3: ASSLEAMNSDTQY

V: TRBV24-1
J: TRBJ2-2
CDR3: ATSATGSGELF

V: TRBV6-1
J: TRBJ1-6
CDR3: ASGGVSGSYNSPLH

V: TRBV7-9
J: TRBJ2-5
CDR3: ASIGGGQETQY

V: TRBV5-5
J: TRBJ1-1
CDR3: ASSWDPWRGPNTEAF

V: TRBV5-1
J: TRBJ1-4
CDR3: ASSLAGGENEKLF

V: TRBV7-2
J: TRBJ2-7
CDR3: ASRVQGLAGDPYEQY

V: TRBV7-9
J: TRBJ2-3
CDR3: ASSSGWAGDPTDTQY

V: TRBV2
J: TRBJ1-5
CDR3: AAGNLQNQPQH

V: TRBV5-1
J: TRBJ1-1
CDR3: ASSSPRGSMNTEAF

V: TRBV12-5
J: TRBJ2-7
CDR3: ASGLGDRSEQY

V: TRBV4-3
J: TRBJ1-2
CDR3: ASSQARTPNYGYT

V: TRBV19
J: TRBJ2-5
CDR3: ASSIDSLRGKGETQY

V: TRBV20-1
J: TRBJ2-5
CDR3: SAREGDPTQY

V: TRBV20-1
J: TRBJ1-2
CDR3: SARKYGIGFHYGYT

V: TRBV20-1
J: TRBJ2-5
CDR3: SAAGGPGTQY

V: TRBV19
J: TRBJ2-7
CDR3: ATLDRSSYEQY

V: TRBV18
J: TRBJ1-6
CDR3: ASSPAGTGVSPLH

V: TRBV7-6
J: TRBJ2-1
CDR3: ASSLDMSSYNEQF

V: TRBV10-3
J: TRBJ2-3
CDR3: AISDQRGGTDTQY

V: TRBV4-1
J: TRBJ1-1
CDR3: ASSPGGAGTAEAF

V: TRBV20-1
J: TRBJ2-3
CDR3: SACVGEATQY

V: TRBV7-7
J: TRBJ1-1
CDR3: ASSLIEGTEAF

V: TRBV2
J: TRBJ1-2
CDR3: ASSGTGEANYGYT

V: TRBV20-1
J: TRBJ1-1
CDR3: SARGTARNTEAF

V: TRBV5-1
J: TRBJ1-2
CDR3: ASSLDRGIYGYT

V: TRBV12-3/TRBV12-4
J: TRBJ1-2
CDR3: ASSLPGGGYT

V: TRBV5-1
J: TRBJ1-2
CDR3: ASKPTPGQGGGYT

V: TRBV7-8
J: TRBJ2-7
CDR3: ASSLGSVYEQY

V: TRBV29-1
J: TRBJ2-5
CDR3: SVEGQGVETQY

V: TRBV2
J: TRBJ1-4
CDR3: ASSADWLEGNEKLF

V: TRBV5-6
J: TRBJ2-5
CDR3: ASSGSAGAIALQETQY

V: TRBV7-8
J: TRBJ2-1
CDR3: ASNFLGGGPMDEQF

V: TRBV7-2
J: TRBJ2-5
CDR3: ASSLLVPSGGTRVTQY

V: TRBV13
J: TRBJ2-7
CDR3: ASSSESSYEQY

V: TRBV5-6
J: TRBJ2-3
CDR3: ASSFGGRADTQY

V: TRBV2
J: TRBJ1-5
CDR3: ASSWTGENQPQH

V: TRBV9
J: TRBJ2-1
CDR3: ASSGTTQF

V: TRBV5-1
J: TRBJ2-3
CDR3: ASSLGIPGQGFTDTQY

V: TRBV10-3
J: TRBJ1-2
CDR3: AIKGEEGRGYGYT

V: TRBV12-3/TRBV12-4
J: TRBJ2-3
CDR3: ASSLAGADTQY

V: TRBV5-1
J: TRBJ1-1
CDR3: ASSFTGFGNTEAF

V: TRBV12-3/TRBV12-4
J: TRBJ1-1
CDR3: ASSFSLMNTEAF

V: TRBV6-5
J: TRBJ2-2
CDR3: AILEEGTGELF

V: TRBV5-1
J: TRBJ2-7
CDR3: ASSLGQFYEQY

V: TRBV12-3/TRBV12-4
J: TRBJ1-2
CDR3: ASSSRDRESGYT

V: TRBV14
J: TRBJ1-1
CDR3: ASSQDLPRAMAF

V: TRBV5-1
J: TRBJ1-1
CDR3: ASSPQVAGAGNTEAF

V: TRBV6-1
J: TRBJ2-2
CDR3: ASSRVANTGELF

V: TRBV13
J: TRBJ2-7
CDR3: ASSHRTSGFHSYEQY

V: TRBV5-1
J: TRBJ1-1
CDR3: ASKPTGETEAF

V: TRBV28
J: TRBJ1-4
CDR3: ASSFSGTPTNEKLF

V: TRBV5-1
J: TRBJ1-4
CDR3: ASRLGTTNEKLF